The 30 T cell receptor beta chains listed next were all sequenced from one sample in a study of T cells in Graves' hyperthyroidism and ophthalmopathy. Researchers amplified the TCR beta CDR3 regions from RNA transcripts. Initially, a first-round RT-PCR of the TCR CDR3 employed the HTBI primer set. Each CDR3 protein gets one entry after TCRdb re-called the multiplex PCR reads with MiXCR. The data hold about 200,000 distinct CDR3 sequences, with around a sixth observed a single time. The specimen sequenced was blood. Receptors were obtained from a woman aged 45 to 65 with Graves' hyperthyroidism.

This rearrangement joins TRBV7-2 to TRBJ2-3, with 8 bases aligning to TRBD2. Germline assignment: CDR1 SGHTA and CDR2 FQGNSA. The CDR3 runs to 14 residues. V shed 7 bases, J shed 10 bases, and the junction held 13 bases outside the gene matches. CDR3 sequence: CASTHGGGILSQYF. In nucleotides, the CDR3 is TGTGCCAGCACCCACGGGGGGGGGATTCTTTCGCAGTATTTT. Looking up the rest from reference TRBV7-2 and TRBJ2-3 gives the full variable domain: GAGVSQSPSNKVTEKGKDVELRCDPISGHTALYWYRQSLGQGLEFLIYFQGNSAPDKSGLPSDRFSAERTGGSVSTLTIQRTQQEDSAVYLCASTHGGGILSQYFGPGTRLTVL.

This clonotype was observed many times. J is TRBJ1-1 and V is TRBV5-1; weak D call: TRBD1 (6 bases). V was pared by 7 bases and J by 1 base, with 11 bases between. Looked up from germline, CDR1 is SGHRS and CDR2 is YFSETQ. This CDR3 contains 13 residues. The CDR3 DNA sequence: TGCGCCAGCGTCGAGACAGGGAACACTGAAGCTTTCTTT. Its protein is CASVETGNTEAFF.

This sequence joins TRBV7-8 and TRBJ1-5; D is ambiguous. The V and J ends lost 1 base and 1 base respectively, with 8 bases between them. This CDR3 comprises 15 residues. Germline V CDR1 and CDR2: SGHVS, FQNEAQ. CDR3 in DNA: TGTGCCAGCAGCTTAGAGGCTGAGAGCAATCAGCCCCAGCATTTT. This encodes CASSLEAESNQPQHF.

This chain joins TRBV6-1 and TRBJ2-1; possible D gene TRBD2, 6 bases. CDR3 length: 16 residues. V lost 5 bases, J lost 9 bases, and 23 bases lay in between. Germline-derived CDR1 and CDR2 are MNHNS and SASEGT. CDR3 region: CASSRGFWEETTEQFF. The CDR3 DNA sequence: TGTGCCAGCAGTAGGGGCTTCTGGGAGGAGACTACTGAGCAGTTCTTC.

The chain uses TRBV7-2 and TRBJ1-3, with 10 bases matching TRBD1. Germline assignment: CDR1 SGHTA and CDR2 FQGNSA. This CDR3 has 16 amino acids. Germline trimming cut 4 bases from V and 5 bases from J; bases unmatched to any gene: 8. CDR3 DNA sequence: TGTGCCAGCAGCTCCACCGGGACAGGGGACCGAAACACCATATATTTT. Its translation is CASSSTGTGDRNTIYF.

This clonotype has ten or more counts. V gene TRBV24-1 combines with J gene TRBJ2-7; D might be TRBD1 (5 bases). This CDR3 has 14 amino acids. Per germline, CDR1 KGHDR and CDR2 SFDVKD. V dropped 5 bases and J dropped 6 bases, with 16 bases sitting between them. CDR3 nucleotide sequence: TGTGCCACCAGTGCAGGGAAGGTAATGGGCGAGCAGTACTTC. This sequence encodes CATSAGKVMGEQYF.

This clonotype was seen a few times. The rearrangement links TRBV19 to TRBJ2-7, with D perhaps matching TRBD2 (5 bases). The V gene lost 3 bases and the J gene lost 3 bases, with 9 bases spanning the gap. CDR3 length equals 13 residues. CDR1 LNHDA and CDR2 SQIVND come from the germline V gene (reference sequence). For the CDR3, the DNA is TGTGCCAGTAGTATCGGGGAGTTCTACGAGCAGTACTTC. Encoded protein: CASSIGEFYEQYF.

This clonotype was seen ten or more times. The chain couples TRBV12-3 or TRBV12-4 to TRBJ1-4; D gene ambiguous. V lost 5 bases and J 3 bases, leaving 10 bases between the germline ends. The CDR3 has 14 residues. The CDR3, as DNA: TGTGCCAGCAGTATTAAGGCACCTAATGAAAAACTGTTTTTT. As protein: CASSIKAPNEKLFF.

This clonotype was seen more than once but under ten times. This rearrangement joins TRBV6-1 to TRBJ2-1; D is tentatively TRBD1 or TRBD2 (6 bases each). The germline CDR1 and CDR2 sequences are MNHNS and SASEGT. The CDR3 is 15 residues long. Trimming shortened V by 6 bases and J by 4 bases, and 16 bases separated the two germline ends. The CDR3 DNA is TGTGCCAGCAGCGACTGGGGGGCGGCTTACAATGAGCAGTTCTTC. This encodes CASSDWGAAYNEQFF.

In DNA, the CDR3 is TGTGCCAGCAGCGTAGGGGACACGGCCAATCAGCCCCAGCATTTT. Translated: CASSVGDTANQPQHF. V is TRBV9 and J is TRBJ1-5; a weak D match, TRBD1 (6 bases). Germline CDR1 is SGDLS and CDR2 is YYNGEE. The CDR3 contains 15 residues. The V end was cut by 0 bases, the J end by 3 bases, with 10 bases between.

This clonotype was recorded at least ten times. The chain employs TRBV11-2 and TRBJ2-1, with TRBD2 matching 13 bases. Germline CDR1 is SGHAT and CDR2 is FQNNGV. The CDR3 length is 15 residues. Trimming removed 5 bases from V and 15 bases from J; junction bases left unmatched: 13. DNA of the CDR3: TGTGCCAGCAGCCCCACCGGACTAGCGGGAGAGAATCGGTTCTTC. Its protein is CASSPTGLAGENRFF.

This clonotype was picked up many times. The chain uses TRBV20-1 and TRBJ2-3; 13 bases line up with TRBD2. The CDR3 has 15 residues. The ends lost 5 bases at V and 3 bases at J; junction bases unmatched: 5. Germline V gene lookup returns CDR1 DFQATT and CDR2 SNEGSKA (reference sequence). The CDR3 spells CSAFMTSGRTDTQYF. As DNA, the CDR3 is TGCAGTGCTTTCATGACTAGCGGGAGGACAGATACGCAGTATTTT.

Ten or more counts support this clonotype. V is TRBV2 and J is TRBJ2-1; 7 positions agree with TRBD2. This CDR3 comprises 16 residues. After removal of 6 bases from V and 5 bases from J, the junction contained 13 bases not matched to a gene. CDR1 SNHLY and CDR2 FYNNEI come from the germline V gene. The CDR3 spells CASSLGGEGWDNEQFF. DNA of the CDR3: TGTGCCAGCAGCCTGGGGGGGGAGGGCTGGGACAATGAGCAGTTCTTC.

Note on this clonotype: An end of the junction does not agree with germline; a read error may underlie this. The chain is built from TRBV5-1 and TRBJ1-1, with D perhaps matching TRBD1 (6 bases). The length of the CDR3 is 15 residues. CDR1 and CDR2 (germline): SGHRS, YFSETQ. CDR3 sequence reads: CASSLRDIGPTEAFF. In DNA form, the CDR3 reads TGTGCCAGCAGCCTCCGGGACATTGGACCCACTGAAGCTTTCTTT.

This clonotype was counted many times. The chain has TRBV12-3 or TRBV12-4 and TRBJ2-1; 10 nucleotides agree with TRBD1. V lost 8 bases to trimming and J lost 7 bases; unmatched junction nucleotides: 5. The CDR3 extends over 13 amino acids. The CDR3 loop is CASRQGAKNEQFF. DNA for the CDR3: TGTGCCAGCCGACAGGGGGCGAAAAATGAGCAGTTCTTC.

The table lists this clonotype with many counts. The chain carries TRBV11-1 and TRBJ1-1, with no clear D. Germline values: CDR1 SGHAT, CDR2 FQDESV (reference sequence). Between the trimmed V and J ends, which lost 0 bases and 0 bases, there was a span of 8 bases. CDR3 size: 15 residues. The CDR3: CASSLAQRMNTEAFF. CDR3 coding DNA: TGTGCCAGCAGCTTAGCGCAGAGAATGAACACTGAAGCTTTCTTT.

This clonotype showed up many times. The CDR3 bases are TGTGCCAGCAGCGTAGTGTCTGATCGCCTCCACTTT. Translation gives CASSVVSDRLHF. This sequence joins TRBV9 and TRBJ1-6; no definite D call. Per germline, CDR1 SGDLS and CDR2 YYNGEE. The V end was cut by 0 bases, the J end by 15 bases, with 10 bases between. The CDR3 runs 12 residues.

This clonotype has a count of ten or more. The rearrangement uses TRBV3-1 and TRBJ2-1, with 7 nucleotides matching TRBD2. The CDR3 extends over 11 amino acids. Germline loops: CDR1 LGHDT, CDR2 YNNKEL (reference sequence). The ends lost 6 bases at V and 15 bases at J; junction bases unmatched: 8. The CDR3 DNA follows: TGTGCCAGCAGTCGGGGGGACTCGCCGTTCTTC. This gives the protein CASSRGDSPFF.

The rearrangement joins TRBV5-1 to TRBJ2-5, with unresolved D. In germline, CDR1 is SGHRS, CDR2 YFSETQ. The CDR3 runs 17 residues. V shed 0 bases and J shed 5 bases, with 20 bases lying between them. CDR3 DNA sequence: TGCGCCAGCAGCTTGGCCGGATGGGCGCGGTCGTGGGAGACCCAGTACTTC. Its translation is CASSLAGWARSWETQYF. The variable domain in full, with the rest retrieved from reference TRBV5-1 and TRBJ2-5, is KAGVTQTPRYLIKTRGQQVTLSCSPISGHRSVSWYQQTPGQGLQFLFEYFSETQRNKGNFPGRFSGRQFSNSRSEMNVSTLELGDSALYLCASSLAGWARSWETQYFGPGTRLLVL.

This chain joins TRBV29-1 and TRBJ2-7; D not resolved. V shed 3 bases and J shed 0 bases, with 3 bases lying between them. Germline V lookup: CDR1 SQVTM, CDR2 ANQGSEA. The CDR3 loop spans 11 amino acids. The CDR3 here is CSVDISYEQYF. The DNA of the CDR3 is TGCAGCGTTGACATCTCCTACGAGCAGTACTTC.

The chain recombines TRBV2 with TRBJ1-2, with a weak D call TRBD1 (6 bases). With 5 bases removed from V and 6 bases from J, the gap between germline ends came to 10 bases. CDR3 length: 12 amino acids. Germline V gene data show CDR1 as SNHLY and CDR2 as FYNNEI. In nucleotides, the CDR3 is TGTGCCAGCAGTCTACAGGGAAATGGCTACACCTTC. Protein product: CASSLQGNGYTF.

The V call is TRBV5-1, the J call TRBJ1-1; D remains ambiguous. Trimming stripped 0 bases from V and 5 bases from J, with 11 bases between. Germline CDR1 and CDR2: SGHRS and YFSETQ. This CDR3 has 14 residues. The CDR3, as DNA: TGCGCCAGCAGCTTGGTTCTCGGGGAAACTGAAGCTTTCTTT. It codes for CASSLVLGETEAFF.

The rearrangement links TRBV28 to TRBJ1-4; D unresolved. V was pared by 6 bases and J by 4 bases, with 12 bases between. Germline V gives CDR1 MDHEN, CDR2 SYDVKM. CDR3 size: 14 residues. CDR3 coding DNA: TGTGCCAGCAGAGCAAGGCGGGGTAATGAAAAACTGTTTTTT. Encoded protein: CASRARRGNEKLFF. Drawing the rest from reference TRBV28 and TRBJ1-4, the complete variable domain is DVKVTQSSRYLVKRTGEKVFLECVQDMDHENMFWYRQDPGLGLRLIYFSYDVKMKEKGDIPEGYSVSREKKERFSLILESASTNQTSMYLCASRARRGNEKLFFGSGTQLSVL.

This clonotype has a count of ten or more. This chain connects TRBV12-5 to TRBJ2-3; D uncertain. With 0 bases removed from V and 4 bases from J, the gap between germline ends came to 2 bases. There are 12 residues in the CDR3. Germline CDR1 is LGHNT and CDR2 is FRNRAP. CDR3 bases: TGTGCTAGTGGTTTGGTAGCAGATACGCAGTATTTT. This codes for CASGLVADTQYF.

The genes are TRBV12-3 or TRBV12-4 and TRBJ1-1; the D is unclear. V was clipped by 4 bases and J by 0 bases, with 9 bases between them. The CDR3 sequence is 14 residues long. CDR3 nucleotide sequence: TGTGCCAGCAGTTCGATCGGGGTGAACACTGAAGCTTTCTTT. It yields the protein CASSSIGVNTEAFF.

This clonotype occurred many times. The chain joins TRBV11-2 to TRBJ2-7; 10 positions match TRBD2. The CDR3 contains 15 residues. Trimming took 1 base from V and 4 from J; bases not matched to a gene: 4. Germline-derived CDR1 and CDR2 are SGHAT and FQNNGV. The CDR3: CASSLVLAGEYEQYF. DNA for the CDR3: TGTGCCAGCAGCTTAGTTCTAGCGGGAGAATACGAGCAGTACTTC. Full variable domain (rest looked up from reference TRBV11-2 and TRBJ2-7): EAGVAQSPRYKIIEKRQSVAFWCNPISGHATLYWYQQILGQGPKLLIQFQNNGVVDDSQLPKDRFSAERLKGVDSTLKIQPAKLEDSAVYLCASSLVLAGEYEQYFGPGTRLTVT.

This clonotype appeared once. The chain combines TRBV18 with TRBJ1-2, with D tentatively TRBD1 (5 bases). CDR3 length: 16 residues. The V gene lost 6 bases and the J gene lost 4 bases, with 21 bases spanning the gap. Germline V gene data show CDR1 as KGHSH and CDR2 as LQKENI. This CDR3 is CASSPGTKTFGYGYTF. In DNA, the CDR3 is TGTGCCAGCTCTCCCGGGACTAAGACCTTCGGCTATGGCTACACCTTC. The full variable domain, in which reference TRBV18 and TRBJ1-2 provide the parts outside the CDR3, is NAGVMQNPRHLVRRRGQEARLRCSPMKGHSHVYWYRQLPEEGLKFMVYLQKENIIDESGMPKERFSAEFPKEGPSILRIQQVVRGDSAAYFCASSPGTKTFGYGYTFGSGTRLTVV.

This clonotype was detected many times. This chain uses TRBV18 with TRBJ1-1, with D uncertain. The germline gives CDR1 KGHSH, CDR2 LQKENI. The V end lost 3 bases, the J end lost 3 bases, and 8 bases lay between the germline ends. The CDR3 consists of 13 residues. CDR3 DNA sequence: TGTGCCAGCTCACCGGTGCGGGACACTGAAGCTTTCTTT. As protein: CASSPVRDTEAFF.

This clonotype was counted at least ten times. The chain employs TRBV5-1 and TRBJ1-1, with D perhaps matching TRBD1 (5 bases). The CDR3 has 16 amino acids. CDR1 and CDR2 (germline): SGHRS, YFSETQ. Between the trimmed V and J ends, which lost 8 bases and 1 base, there was a span of 21 bases. The CDR3 nucleotides are TGCGCCAGTGGGTTATTGGGGGAGGGGACGAACACTGAAGCTTTCTTT. Translating gives CASGLLGEGTNTEAFF.

This clonotype was picked up a small number of times. This rearrangement joins TRBV6-1 to TRBJ2-5; tentatively, D is TRBD1 (5 bases). CDR1 and CDR2 (germline): MNHNS, SASEGT. The CDR3 has 14 amino acids. Trimming stripped 5 bases from V and 0 bases from J, with 10 bases between. For the CDR3, the DNA is TGTGCCAGCAGTATGACAGAGTACCAAGAGACCCAGTACTTC. It encodes CASSMTEYQETQYF.